Only a few counts were recorded for the clone carrying this TCR beta chain. Its cognate antigen is unknown. Each sample came from a Caucasian adult donor living in Nashville, Tennessee. Assay used: immunoSEQ multiplex PCR; TCRdb lists only in-frame clones, some missing. Of 950,000 to 1,100,000 clones listed, around 75% were seen once; the top ten hold 1.5%. These data belong to a study of shared clonotypes between healthy human individuals. Study-wide background: Three plates were used per donor for CD4 naive, three for CD4 memory, two for CD8 naive and one for CD8 memory. The study, taken as a whole, reports: Naive subsets, compared against memory subsets, generally had larger estimated richness values.

The V gene's germline CDR1 is WNHNN and CDR2 SYGVQD (reference sequence). Trimming took 5 bases from V and 2 from J; bases not matched to a gene: 5. This CDR3 contains 15 residues. Material: memory CD4+ T cells sorted from blood. Subset specified: CD45RA-negative fraction. This sequence originates from a man younger than 35 in good health. V is TRBV10-1 and J is TRBJ2-7; 11 bases align to TRBD2. The DNA of the CDR3 is TGCGCCAGCAGTTCTACTAGCGGGGGAACCTACGAGCAGTACTTC. It yields the protein CASSSTSGGTYEQYF.